This T cell receptor beta chain comes out of a study of Ad26.COV2.S vaccination and SARS-CoV-2 variants. The data were produced by immunoSEQ multiplex PCR, yet TCRdb's version contains in-frame clones alone and is incomplete. Altogether over 130,000 clones are present, 80% to 90% being singletons, with the ten largest covering around 5%. The CDR3 is 14 residues long. V was cut by 0 bases and J by 6 bases, with 12 bases left in between. Germline V lookup: CDR1 LGHNA, CDR2 YSLEER. Sequenced here: peripheral blood, sampled after recovery from COVID-19. The TCR comes from a human donor who had recovered from COVID-19. This chain connects TRBV4-3 to TRBJ2-7, with D uncertain. CDR3 nucleotide sequence: TGCGCCAGCAGCCAAGAACATTTTTATGTCGAGCAGTACTTC. Translation gives CASSQEHFYVEQYF.